A selection of T cell receptor beta chains follows, all from one sample in a study of T cell responses to AZD1222 COVID-19 vaccine. Only in-frame clones appear in the TCRdb table, and some are missing; sequencing was by immunoSEQ multiplex PCR. Found here are over 95,000 clones, 90% to 95% of them singletons; the top ten hold around 8.6%. This sample comprised peripheral blood, obtained 28 days after the second AZD1222 dose. These receptors were taken from an adult who received the AZD1222 COVID-19 vaccine. CDR3s include the opening cysteine and the closing phenylalanine or tryptophan. A D gene is named only where the DNA matches it firmly. Clone size, where shown, is once, few, many, or a class for clones that have expanded.

V gene	clone size	D gene	J gene	CDR3 length	CDR3 DNA	CDR3 protein
TRBV7-3	NA	NA	TRBJ2-1	13	TGTGCCAGCAGCAAGGGAGAGGACAATGAGCAGTTCTTC	CASSKGEDNEQFF
TRBV6-2/TRBV6-3	NA	TRBD1	TRBJ2-3	17	TGTGCCAGCAGTTACGTACCGGGACAGGGTCGATCCGATACGCAGTATTTT	CASSYVPGQGRSDTQYF
TRBV4-2	NA	NA	TRBJ1-5	16	TGTGCCAGCAGCCAAGTTCGGGTGTGGCCTATGGAGGCCCAGCATTTT	CASSQVRVWPMEAQHF
TRBV6-5	NA	TRBD1	TRBJ1-5	15	TGTGCCAGCAGAGATCGACAGGGGGCGAATCAGCCCCAGCATTTT	CASRDRQGANQPQHF
TRBV28	few	TRBD1	TRBJ1-5	14	TGTGCCAGCAGTCCAGGGGGCGCGGGTCAGCCCCAGCATTTT	CASSPGGAGQPQHF
TRBV19	NA	TRBD1	TRBJ1-4	16	TGTGCCAGTAGTACCTTCCCGGGACAGGGTAACGAAAAACTGTTTTTT	CASSTFPGQGNEKLFF
TRBV12-3/TRBV12-4	NA	NA	TRBJ1-2	12	TGTGCCAGCAGTTTGGGGGTCTATGGCTACACCTTC	CASSLGVYGYTF
TRBV19	NA	NA	TRBJ1-5	13	TGTGCCAGTAGTATAGATCAGTTTCAGCCCCAGCATTTT	CASSIDQFQPQHF
TRBV6-2/TRBV6-3	NA	TRBD1	TRBJ2-7	13	TGTGCCAGCAGTTCTGGGTGGACAGGGTGGTGGTACTTC	CASSSGWTGWWYF
TRBV30	NA	TRBD1	TRBJ2-2	12	TGTGCCTGGGGGGGACAGACCGGGGAGCTGTTTTTT	CAWGGQTGELFF
TRBV6-2/TRBV6-3	NA	NA	TRBJ1-1	15	TGTGCCAGCAGTAAACCTCGGACAGAGAACACTGAAGCTTTCTTT	CASSKPRTENTEAFF
TRBV5-8	NA	TRBD1	TRBJ1-5	15	TGTGCCAGCACAATGGACAGGGGACGTAATCAGCCCCAGCATTTT	CASTMDRGRNQPQHF
TRBV5-6	NA	NA	TRBJ2-7	15	TGTGCCAGCAGCTTGATCTGGGGAGGCTCCTACGAGCAGTACTTC	CASSLIWGGSYEQYF
TRBV9	NA	NA	TRBJ2-5	17	TGTGCCAGCAGCGTACATACAGGCCAGGGCGGTAAAGAGACCCAGTACTTC	CASSVHTGQGGKETQYF
TRBV7-2	NA	NA	TRBJ1-1	13	TGTGCCAGCAGCTTAGCGGCAGGCGGGGTAGCTTTCTTT	CASSLAAGGVAFF
TRBV6-2/TRBV6-3	NA	NA	TRBJ1-4	13	TGTGCCAGCAGTTACCGACAGACGGAAAAACTGTTTTTT	CASSYRQTEKLFF
TRBV27	once	NA	TRBJ2-5	15	TGTGCCTCGCAGCAGGTGGGGGAGAAACAAGAGACCCAGTACTTC	CASQQVGEKQETQYF
TRBV7-8	NA	NA	TRBJ1-5	13	TGTGCCAGCAGCCTTATAGGGGATCAGCCCCAGCATTTT	CASSLIGDQPQHF
TRBV5-1	NA	TRBD1	TRBJ2-7	13	TGCGCCAGCAGACCGGGACAGGGGTACGAGCAGTACTTC	CASRPGQGYEQYF
TRBV6-5	NA	NA	TRBJ1-4	12	TGTGCCAGCAGTCGAGGTAGTGAAAAACTGTTTTTT	CASSRGSEKLFF
TRBV5-1	NA	TRBD2	TRBJ2-7	14	TGCGCCAGCAGCTTGGAACTAGCGGGAGGCGAGCAGTACTTC	CASSLELAGGEQYF
TRBV5-1	NA	NA	TRBJ2-7	11	TGCGCCAGCAGCTTGGGATACGAGCAGTACTTC	CASSLGYEQYF
TRBV19	NA	TRBD1	TRBJ1-1	13	TGTGCCAGTAGGACAGGGGAGAACACTGAAGCTTTCTTT	CASRTGENTEAFF
TRBV29-1	NA	TRBD1	TRBJ2-1	13	TGCAGCGTTGAGCGGGCAGGGGGCGGTGAGCAGTTCTTC	CSVERAGGGEQFF
TRBV19	NA	NA	TRBJ2-2	14	TGTGCCAGTAGTAGAAGAACCTCCACCGGGGAGCTGTTTTTT	CASSRRTSTGELFF
TRBV6-5	NA	TRBD2	TRBJ2-1	15	TGTGCCAGCAGTTCCAGGACTAGCGGATACAATGAGCAGTTCTTC	CASSSRTSGYNEQFF
TRBV29-1	once	TRBD1	TRBJ1-1	14	TGCAGCGTAAAGGACAGGGCTGCGAACACTGAAGCTTTCTTT	CSVKDRAANTEAFF
TRBV28	NA	NA	TRBJ1-5	13	TGTGCCAGCAGTTTGGGAGATCCTCAGCCCCAGCATTTT	CASSLGDPQPQHF
TRBV6-5	NA	NA	TRBJ2-7	14	TGTGCCAGCAAGCGAACAGAAATCTCCTACGAGCAGTACTTC	CASKRTEISYEQYF
TRBV5-6	NA	NA	TRBJ1-1	13	TGTGCCAGCAGCGCACTGGGGGCTACTGAAGCTTTCTTT	CASSALGATEAFF
TRBV28	NA	TRBD2	TRBJ2-2	16	TGTGCCAGCAGTTTGGGACTAGCGTCGATCAGCGGGGAGCTGTTTTTT	CASSLGLASISGELFF
TRBV10-2	NA	NA	TRBJ2-5	17	TGCGCCAGCAGTGAATGGCAGGGGAGCAGAGGGGAAGAGACCCAGTACTTC	CASSEWQGSRGEETQYF
TRBV27	NA	TRBD1	TRBJ1-4	16	TGTGCCAGCAGTCCCTCAGGGGGGGGGCTTAATGAAAAACTGTTTTTT	CASSPSGGGLNEKLFF
TRBV5-1	NA	TRBD2	TRBJ2-7	17	TGCGCCAGCAGCTTGGCCGGACTAGCGGGAGGATCCTACGAGCAGTACTTC	CASSLAGLAGGSYEQYF
TRBV19	NA	TRBD1	TRBJ1-4	15	TGTGCCACCATTAATACCGGGACAGGGGATGAAAAACTGTTTTTT	CATINTGTGDEKLFF
TRBV25-1	NA	NA	TRBJ2-5	14	TGTGCCAGCAGTGAACTGACGGAGCGGGAGACCCAGTACTTC	CASSELTERETQYF
TRBV5-1	NA	NA	TRBJ2-1	14	TGCGCCAGCAGCTTGGCCCCACAGAACAATGAGCAGTTCTTC	CASSLAPQNNEQFF
TRBV30	NA	NA	TRBJ2-2	15	TGTGCCTGGAGTCTCACAGGGTCTGAACACCGGGGAGCTGTTTTT	CAWSLTGSEHRGAVF
TRBV20-1	NA	TRBD2	TRBJ2-1	11	TGCAGTGCTCGCCCAGCGGGGGAGCAGTTCTTC	CSARPAGEQFF
TRBV11-2	NA	TRBD2	TRBJ2-7	15	TGTGCCAGCAGCTTAGATTTGACTAGCGATGGTGAGCAGTACTTC	CASSLDLTSDGEQYF
TRBV18	NA	NA	TRBJ1-1	13	TGTGCCAGCTCAATTAGAGGTGACACTGAAGCTTTCTTT	CASSIRGDTEAFF
TRBV2	NA	NA	TRBJ1-4	15	TGTGCCAGCGGTCAGGACCTTGCAACTAATGAAAAACTGTTTTTT	CASGQDLATNEKLFF
TRBV12-3/TRBV12-4	NA	NA	TRBJ1-2	13	TGTGCCAGCAGTTTTGAAGGGAGTGGGGGCTACACCTTC	CASSFEGSGGYTF
TRBV18	NA	TRBD1	TRBJ1-1	16	TGTGCCAGCTCACCATTGAACGGACAGGGAAACACTGAAGCTTTCTTT	CASSPLNGQGNTEAFF
TRBV6-1	NA	NA	TRBJ1-5	14	TGTGCCAGCAGTGAAGCAACCGGCAATCAGCCCCAGCATTTT	CASSEATGNQPQHF
TRBV10-3	NA	NA	TRBJ2-5	15	TGTGCCATCAGTGAGTCGTACAGGCGCGAAGAGACCCAGTACTTC	CAISESYRREETQYF
TRBV7-9	NA	NA	TRBJ2-2	14	TGTGCCAGCAGCAGGGACTCGAACACCGGGGAGCTGTTTTTT	CASSRDSNTGELFF
TRBV4-2	NA	NA	TRBJ2-1	15	TGTGCCAGCAGCCCTACCAGGGGCGTTGGAAATGAGCAGTTCTTC	CASSPTRGVGNEQFF
TRBV5-4	NA	TRBD2	TRBJ2-3	18	TGTGCCAGCAGCGGGCAGGCTAGCGGGAGGGTTAGCACAGATACGCAGTATTTT	CASSGQASGRVSTDTQYF
TRBV18	NA	NA	TRBJ1-5	13	TGTGCCAGCTCACACGAAACTACCGGCGTCCAGCATTTT	CASSHETTGVQHF